The clone carrying this T cell receptor beta chain has just a few counts. What it binds is not known. The data were taken from a study of blood T cells in healthy people across ages. Germline V gives CDR1 LGHDT, CDR2 YNNKEL (reference sequence). The CDR3 sequence is 17 residues long. Between the trimmed V and J ends, which lost 0 bases and 1 base, there was a span of 12 bases. Study results and caveats: Age showed a roughly linear inverse relationship with TCR beta diversity per million T cells. A conclusive naive versus antigen-experienced comparison was prevented by the unsorted PBMCs.

It was with a sample-barcoded 5' primer and a J-beta primer mix that a second PCR of roughly 7 to 11 cycles was run. TCRdb redid the calling of the 5' RACE reads with MiXCR, one entry per CDR3 protein. The profile shows around 1,000,000 distinct CDR3 sequences, approximately 25% of them singletons. This sample was shared with a second study, whose subject was T cells of mothers and their children. From that second work: In the second PCR, M1S primer introduced barcodes and 2-4 random bases.

The specimen sequenced was blood. This TCR was sampled from a girl aged 2 to 10 in good health. This chain uses TRBV3-1 with TRBJ2-2, with a possible D match to TRBD2 (6 bases). CDR3 sequence reads: CASSQDLKAGNTGELFF. For the CDR3, the DNA is TGTGCCAGCAGCCAAGATCTCAAAGCGGGGAACACCGGGGAGCTGTTTTTT.